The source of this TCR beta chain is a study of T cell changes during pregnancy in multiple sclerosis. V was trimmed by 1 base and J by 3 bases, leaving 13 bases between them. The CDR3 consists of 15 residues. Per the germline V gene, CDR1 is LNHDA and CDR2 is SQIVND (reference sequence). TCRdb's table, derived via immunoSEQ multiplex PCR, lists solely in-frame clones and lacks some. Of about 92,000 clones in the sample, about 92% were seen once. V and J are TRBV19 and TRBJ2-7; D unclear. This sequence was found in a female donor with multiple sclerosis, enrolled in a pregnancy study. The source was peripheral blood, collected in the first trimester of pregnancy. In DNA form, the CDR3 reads TGTGCCAGTAGTATAGTCGGCGCAGGCTTCTACGAGCAGTACTTC. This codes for CASSIVGAGFYEQYF.